This T cell receptor (beta chain) comes out of a study of blood T cell repertoires in COVID-19. Sequencing was performed with immunoSEQ multiplex PCR; in TCRdb, only in-frame clones are kept and a portion is missing. The sample consists of 250,000 or so clones, approximately 88% of them appearing once. The sequenced material came from peripheral blood. This TCR derives from a woman aged 25 to 39 with acute or convalescent COVID-19.

The CDR3 bases are TGTGCCAGTAGTATAAGGTCTAGCGGGAGTGTAAATGAGCAGTTCTTC. It encodes CASSIRSSGSVNEQFF. The J gene is TRBJ2-1, the V gene TRBV19; 10 nucleotides line up with TRBD2. In germline, CDR1 is LNHDA, CDR2 SQIVND (reference sequence). Losses at the gene ends were 2 bases for V and 7 bases for J; bases not matched to a gene: 8. The CDR3 runs to 16 residues.